Listed below are T cell receptor beta chains from one sample, sequenced in a study of yellow fever vaccine responses in identical twins. TCRdb re-called the RT-PCR reads through MiXCR, storing one row per CDR3 protein. The profile covers approximately 4,000 distinct CDR3 sequences, with 84% appearing a single time and around 3% taken by the ten largest. The specimen was T cells from blood (PBMCs), unsorted or a sorted subset (not recorded which), collected before or after yellow fever vaccination (not recorded which). Receptors were obtained from a woman aged 18-35 years who received the yellow fever vaccine. Each CDR3 is given with its conserved first and last residue. Each record gives: D gene, V gene, clone size, J gene, CDR3 DNA, CDR3 protein. A D gene is named only where the DNA matches it firmly. Part of the rows lack a size; the others show once, few, many or a class for expanded clones.

>.|TRBV18|.|TRBJ2-1
TGTGCCAGCTCACCACTAACAGATAAAAATGAGCAGTTCTTC
CASSPLTDKNEQFF
>.|TRBV7-3|.|TRBJ2-5
TGTGCCAGCAGCTTAATTCGGTACCAAGAGACCCAGTACTTC
CASSLIRYQETQYF
>.|TRBV29-1|once|TRBJ2-1
TGCAGCGTTGCCGACAATGAGCAGTTCTTC
CSVADNEQFF
>TRBD1|TRBV29-1|.|TRBJ2-7
TGCAGCGTCAGACAGGGGGGGGGCTACGAGCAGTACTTC
CSVRQGGGYEQYF
>.|TRBV27|.|TRBJ2-2
TGTGCCAGCAGCTATAACACCGGGGAGCTGTTTTTT
CASSYNTGELFF
>.|TRBV4-2|once|TRBJ2-1
TGTGCCAGCAGCCAAGTTCAACTAGCAGACTACAATGAGCAGTTCTTC
CASSQVQLADYNEQFF
>TRBD2|TRBV11-2|.|TRBJ2-5
TGTGCCAGCAGCCCCCTAGCGGGGGGTTATCAAGAGACCCAGTACTTC
CASSPLAGGYQETQYF
>.|TRBV12-3/TRBV12-4|.|TRBJ2-5
TGTGCCAGCAGTCGCTCCCCTAGTGGAGAGACCCAGTACTTC
CASSRSPSGETQYF
>.|TRBV11-2|few|TRBJ2-2
TGTGCCAGCAGCTCCTCCGGGGAGCTGTTTTTT
CASSSSGELFF
>.|TRBV6-1|.|TRBJ1-3
TGTGCCAGCAGTGCAGGGATTACCATATATTTT
CASSAGITIYF
>.|TRBV4-1|.|TRBJ2-5
TGCGCCAGCAGCCGCCGAGACCAACAAGAGACCCAGTACTTC
CASSRRDQQETQYF
>.|TRBV4-2|few|TRBJ2-7
TGTGCCAGCAGCCAAGACGGGGTGCTCGACGAGCAGTACTTC
CASSQDGVLDEQYF
>.|TRBV21-1|.|TRBJ2-1
TGTGCCAGCAGCAAGAGACTTCCCTACAATGAGCAGTTCTTC
CASSKRLPYNEQFF
>.|TRBV29-1|.|TRBJ2-2
TGCAGCGTTGCTGTAGGGCGGACCGGGGAGCTGTTTTTT
CSVAVGRTGELFF
>.|TRBV7-6|.|TRBJ2-5
TGTGCCAGCAGCTTAGGACAGGGAGGCCAAGAGACCCAGTACTTC
CASSLGQGGQETQYF
>.|TRBV11-3|once|TRBJ2-1
TGTGCCAGCAGCCCTAGTTTCGGGACCTACAATGAGCAGTTCTTC
CASSPSFGTYNEQFF
>.|TRBV6-4|.|TRBJ2-3
TGTGCCAGCAGTGAACAGGGCGACACAGATACGCAGTATTTT
CASSEQGDTDTQYF
>.|TRBV11-1|few|TRBJ1-1
TGTGCCAGCAGCTTATACTCGACGAACACTGAAGCTTTCTTT
CASSLYSTNTEAFF
>.|TRBV7-6|.|TRBJ2-7
TGTGCCAGCAGCTTAACATCTCAAAACTACGAGCAGTACTTC
CASSLTSQNYEQYF
>.|TRBV2|.|TRBJ1-2
TGTGCCAGCAGTGTCACTGGTGGCTACACCTTC
CASSVTGGYTF
>.|TRBV23-1|once|TRBJ2-1
TGCGCCAGCAGTCTCGAAGACCTTAGGGAAGATGAGCAGTTCTTC
CASSLEDLREDEQFF
>.|TRBV29-1|once|TRBJ2-7
TGCAGCGTTGAAGCCGGGGTTGGGGCCTACGAGCAGTACTTC
CSVEAGVGAYEQYF
>.|TRBV7-6|.|TRBJ2-5
TGTGCCAGCAGCTTTGTGTTGAGCGGGGAGACCCAGTACTTC
CASSFVLSGETQYF
>.|TRBV28|.|TRBJ2-7
TGTGCCAGCAGTTCTCGCAGGGCCTACGAGCAGTACTTC
CASSSRRAYEQYF
>.|TRBV7-2|.|TRBJ1-6
TGTGCCAGCAGCTTCCCCAGGGATAATTCACCCCTCCACTTT
CASSFPRDNSPLHF
>.|TRBV7-3|.|TRBJ2-7
TGTGCCAGCAGCCCCGGGAGTAAAGACGAGCAGTACTTC
CASSPGSKDEQYF
>TRBD2|TRBV5-5|.|TRBJ2-1
TGTGCCAGCAGCTTGGTAGGAGGGACTACCAGTCTCAATGAGCAGTTCTTC
CASSLVGGTTSLNEQFF
>.|TRBV23-1|few|TRBJ1-2
TGCGCCAGCAGTCAACCTAAAGCGCAATCTAGGGGAAACCTCTATGGCTACACCTTC
CASSQPKAQSRGNLYGYTF
>.|TRBV20-1|.|TRBJ2-5
TGCAGTGCTAGCGCACAAGAGACCCAGTACTTC
CSASAQETQYF
>TRBD1|TRBV7-3|.|TRBJ2-1
TGTGCCAGCAGCCTTACCGGGACAGCCTACAATGAGCAGTTCTTC
CASSLTGTAYNEQFF
>.|TRBV4-3|.|TRBJ2-7
TGCGCCAGCAGCCAAGAGCGGTCAGGCTCCTACGAGCAGTACTTC
CASSQERSGSYEQYF
>.|TRBV11-3|.|TRBJ2-3
TGTGCCAGCAGCGGGGTTCAGGGAGATACGCAGTATTTT
CASSGVQGDTQYF
>.|TRBV11-2|.|TRBJ2-7
TGTGCCAGCAGCTCTTACCGGCGCCCAGCGACCTACGAGCAGTACTTC
CASSSYRRPATYEQYF
>TRBD2|TRBV9|.|TRBJ2-1
TGTGCCAGCAGCGTATATAGCGGGGGGCAGTCCTACAATGAGCAGTTCTTC
CASSVYSGGQSYNEQFF
>.|TRBV7-9|.|TRBJ2-4
TGTGCCAGCAGCGGCTCTGAGGGGGGATTAGCCAAAAACATTCAGTACTTC
CASSGSEGGLAKNIQYF
>TRBD1|TRBV10-1|.|TRBJ2-5
TGCGCCAGCAGTGAAATTGGGACAGGGGGCCATGAGACCCAGTACTTC
CASSEIGTGGHETQYF
>TRBD1|TRBV19|.|TRBJ1-2
TGTGCCAGTAGTCCGGGGACAGTCTATGGCTACACCTTC
CASSPGTVYGYTF
>TRBD2|TRBV10-3|.|TRBJ2-7
TGTGCCACCGGACTAGCGGGAGTAGGGTACGAGCAGTACTTC
CATGLAGVGYEQYF